The rows below give T cell receptor beta chains drawn from one sample of a study of T cell changes during pregnancy in multiple sclerosis. Profiled with immunoSEQ multiplex PCR; TCRdb holds only in-frame clones, not every one. The table includes about 84,000 clones, over 90% detected once. Sample: peripheral blood, taken in the third trimester of pregnancy. The source of these receptors is a female donor with multiple sclerosis, enrolled in a pregnancy study. Both conserved end residues are part of each CDR3. D genes are given only for firm matches. Not every row has a clone size; where given, it reads once, few, many or a size class.

clone size: few
D gene: .
V gene: TRBV9
J gene: TRBJ1-1
CDR3 DNA: TGTGCCAGCAGCCCCTCAGATAACACTGAAGCTTTCTTT
CDR3 protein: CASSPSDNTEAFF

clone size: .
D gene: .
V gene: TRBV7-2
J gene: TRBJ2-7
CDR3 DNA: TGTGCCAGCAGCCGCGGGGCAGACTACGAGCAGTACTTC
CDR3 protein: CASSRGADYEQYF

clone size: .
D gene: .
V gene: TRBV6-5
J gene: TRBJ2-1
CDR3 DNA: TGTGCCAGCAGCCCTGATCTAGTCTACAATGAGCAGTTCTTC
CDR3 protein: CASSPDLVYNEQFF

clone size: .
D gene: TRBD1
V gene: TRBV28
J gene: TRBJ1-4
CDR3 DNA: TGTGCCAGCAGCCCAGTCGGGACAGGGCTTGAAAAACTGTTTTTT
CDR3 protein: CASSPVGTGLEKLFF

clone size: .
D gene: .
V gene: TRBV28
J gene: TRBJ1-6
CDR3 DNA: TGTGCCAGCAGTTTGGGGGGTTCAGGTTCACCCCTCCACTTT
CDR3 protein: CASSLGGSGSPLHF

clone size: .
D gene: .
V gene: TRBV14
J gene: TRBJ2-7
CDR3 DNA: TGTGCCAGCAGCCAAGAACTAGCTGGTGAGCAGTACTTC
CDR3 protein: CASSQELAGEQYF

clone size: once
D gene: .
V gene: TRBV13
J gene: TRBJ1-2
CDR3 DNA: TGTGCCAGCAGCTTAGGCGGAGATGGCTACACCTTC
CDR3 protein: CASSLGGDGYTF

clone size: .
D gene: TRBD2
V gene: TRBV4-1
J gene: TRBJ2-7
CDR3 DNA: TGCGCCAGCAGCCAGCAGGGACTAGCGGGGCGGTACGAGCAGTACTTC
CDR3 protein: CASSQQGLAGRYEQYF

clone size: .
D gene: TRBD2
V gene: TRBV30
J gene: TRBJ2-2
CDR3 DNA: TGTGCCTGGAGCCGGACTAGCGGGGGCTTGAACACCGGGGAGCTGTTTTTT
CDR3 protein: CAWSRTSGGLNTGELFF

clone size: .
D gene: .
V gene: TRBV6-4
J gene: TRBJ2-1
CDR3 DNA: TGTGCCAGCAGTGTGGGACACCTAAACAATGAGCAGTTCTTC
CDR3 protein: CASSVGHLNNEQFF

clone size: .
D gene: .
V gene: TRBV5-8
J gene: TRBJ1-6
CDR3 DNA: TGTGCCAGCAGCTTGATTGTACGGGGGGAACTCTATAATTCACCCCTCCACTTT
CDR3 protein: CASSLIVRGELYNSPLHF

clone size: .
D gene: .
V gene: TRBV19
J gene: TRBJ1-5
CDR3 DNA: TGTGCCAGTAGTTTCGCAGATCAGCCCCAGCATTTT
CDR3 protein: CASSFADQPQHF

clone size: .
D gene: .
V gene: TRBV7-9
J gene: TRBJ2-7
CDR3 DNA: TGTGCCAGCAGCTTAACACTGGAGCCTTACGAGCAGTACTTC
CDR3 protein: CASSLTLEPYEQYF

clone size: .
D gene: .
V gene: TRBV27
J gene: TRBJ1-2
CDR3 DNA: TGTGCCAGCAGTTTCCTCGGACAGCATACAGCCAACTATGGCTACACCTTC
CDR3 protein: CASSFLGQHTANYGYTF